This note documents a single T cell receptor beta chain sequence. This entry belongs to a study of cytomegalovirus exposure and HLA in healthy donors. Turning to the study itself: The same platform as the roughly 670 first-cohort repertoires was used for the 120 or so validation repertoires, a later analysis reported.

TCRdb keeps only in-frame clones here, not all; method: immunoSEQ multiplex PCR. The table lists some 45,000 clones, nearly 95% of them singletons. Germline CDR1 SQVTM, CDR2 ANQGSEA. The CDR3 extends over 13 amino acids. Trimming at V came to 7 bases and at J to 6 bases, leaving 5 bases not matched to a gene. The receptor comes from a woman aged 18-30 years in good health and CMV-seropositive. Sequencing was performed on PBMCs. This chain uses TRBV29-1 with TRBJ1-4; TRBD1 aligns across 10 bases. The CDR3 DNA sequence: TGCAGCGCTACCGGGACAGGGGATGAAAAACTGTTTTTT. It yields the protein CSATGTGDEKLFF. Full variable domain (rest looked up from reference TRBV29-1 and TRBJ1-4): SAVISQKPSRDICQRGTSLTIQCQVDSQVTMMFWYRQQPGQSLTLIATANQGSEATYESGFVIDKFPISRPNLTFSTLTVSNMSPEDSSIYLCSATGTGDEKLFFGSGTQLSVL.